Following are 9 T cell receptor beta chains from one sample sequenced in a study of T cells in Graves' hyperthyroidism and ophthalmopathy. Amplification targeted TCR beta CDR3 regions from RNA transcripts. During a first-round RT-PCR of the TCR CDR3, the HTBI primer set was used. TCRdb re-called the multiplex PCR reads through MiXCR, storing one row per CDR3 protein. Here the sample spans fewer than 200,000 distinct CDR3 sequences, over 7.5% being singletons. Sequenced: blood. The receptors here all came from a woman aged 18-29 years with Graves' hyperthyroidism that later progressed to Graves' ophthalmopathy.

This clonotype has ten or more counts. The chain combines TRBV5-1 with TRBJ2-2; D unresolved. The CDR3 covers 13 residues. Trimming removed 0 bases at V and 3 bases at J, with 3 bases between. Germline V gives CDR1 SGHRS, CDR2 YFSETQ. The CDR3 nucleotides are TGCGCCAGCAGCTTGGCCGACACCGGGGAGCTGTTTTTT. It codes for CASSLADTGELFF. Variable domain in full (rest from reference TRBV5-1 and TRBJ2-2): KAGVTQTPRYLIKTRGQQVTLSCSPISGHRSVSWYQQTPGQGLQFLFEYFSETQRNKGNFPGRFSGRQFSNSRSEMNVSTLELGDSALYLCASSLADTGELFFGEGSRLTVL.

This clonotype has more than one count but fewer than ten. The chain is built from TRBV19 and TRBJ1-5; D gene ambiguous. This CDR3 spans 14 amino acids. The germline V and J ends were trimmed by 2 bases and 4 bases, with 9 bases remaining between them. Germline lookup yields CDR1 LNHDA and CDR2 SQIVND (reference sequence). The CDR3: CASSISGPNQPQHF. In DNA, the CDR3 is TGTGCCAGTAGTATAAGTGGGCCGAATCAGCCCCAGCATTTT.

Many counts were recorded for this clonotype. This chain connects TRBV11-2 to TRBJ2-7, with D perhaps assigned TRBD1 or TRBD2 (5 bases each). Looked up from germline, CDR1 is SGHAT and CDR2 is FQNNGV. Trimming stripped 6 bases from V and 6 bases from J, with 12 bases between. The CDR3 spans 12 residues. The CDR3 is CASRGVGLEQYF. CDR3 nucleotides: TGTGCCAGCAGGGGGGTTGGGCTCGAGCAGTACTTC.

The V call is TRBV9, the J call TRBJ2-3; a possible D gene is TRBD1 (6 bases). This CDR3 comprises 17 residues. Germline CDR1 SGDLS, CDR2 YYNGEE. Between the trimmed V and J ends, which lost 0 bases and 2 bases, there was a span of 16 bases. CDR3 coding DNA: TGTGCCAGCAGCGTAGGCCTTGGGGCAGGGGACACAGATACGCAGTATTTT. This encodes CASSVGLGAGDTDTQYF.

With respect to this clonotype: A read error may explain this, as a much larger clone is one base away. The gene calls are TRBV3-1 and TRBJ2-1, with 7 bases fitting TRBD2. CDR3 length: 19 residues. CDR1 and CDR2 from the germline V gene are LGHDT and YNNKEL (reference sequence). V lost 0 bases to trimming and J lost 3 bases; unmatched junction nucleotides: 14. CDR3 in amino acids: CASSQDYRRSGNVYNEQFF. The CDR3 DNA sequence: TGTGCCAGCAGCCAAGATTATCGTCGGAGCGGGAATGTCTACAATGAGCAGTTCTTC.

This clonotype was detected many times. CDR3 region: CASSEEGSGKAFF. CDR3 in DNA: TGTGCCAGCAGTGAAGAGGGCAGTGGGAAAGCTTTCTTT. The chain has TRBV6-1 and TRBJ1-1, with no clear D. V lost 1 base to trimming and J lost 9 bases, with 12 bases between them. Germline CDR1 is MNHNS and CDR2 is SASEGT. The CDR3 has 13 amino acids.

This clonotype was recorded at least ten times. This rearrangement joins TRBV5-7 to TRBJ1-4, with D possibly matching TRBD1 (5 bases). TRBV5-7 is treated as an ORF (open reading frame) with a function not yet certain. V lost 6 bases and J 8 bases, leaving 17 bases between the germline ends. This CDR3 has 14 residues. CDR3: CASIHRTIGEKLFF. The CDR3 DNA follows: TGTGCCAGCATTCACCGGACAATAGGGGAAAAACTGTTTTTT.

This chain joins TRBV18 and TRBJ2-1, with 8 bases that match TRBD1. CDR3 length equals 16 residues. From germline, CDR1 is KGHSH and CDR2 LQKENI. J was trimmed by 4 bases and V by 6 bases; bases with no gene match: 11. The CDR3 DNA reads TGTGCCAGCTCTCCGTACAATAGGACAGGGTACAATGAGCAGTTCTTC. It translates to CASSPYNRTGYNEQFF.

This clonotype has just a few counts. The V call is TRBV13, the J call TRBJ2-7, with D tentatively TRBD2 (6 bases). Germline CDR1 and CDR2: PRHDT and FYEKMQ (reference sequence). The V and J ends lost 0 bases and 5 bases respectively, with 11 bases between them. This CDR3 has 14 residues. The CDR3 region has the DNA TGTGCCAGCAGCTTAGGGGCGGGGCCCGACGAGCAGTACTTC. It yields the protein CASSLGAGPDEQYF. Full variable domain (outside the CDR3, taken from reference TRBV13 and TRBJ2-7): AAGVIQSPRHLIKEKRETATLKCYPIPRHDTVYWYQQGPGQDPQFLISFYEKMQSDKGSIPDRFSAQQFSDYHSELNMSSLELGDSALYFCASSLGAGPDEQYFGPGTRLTVT.